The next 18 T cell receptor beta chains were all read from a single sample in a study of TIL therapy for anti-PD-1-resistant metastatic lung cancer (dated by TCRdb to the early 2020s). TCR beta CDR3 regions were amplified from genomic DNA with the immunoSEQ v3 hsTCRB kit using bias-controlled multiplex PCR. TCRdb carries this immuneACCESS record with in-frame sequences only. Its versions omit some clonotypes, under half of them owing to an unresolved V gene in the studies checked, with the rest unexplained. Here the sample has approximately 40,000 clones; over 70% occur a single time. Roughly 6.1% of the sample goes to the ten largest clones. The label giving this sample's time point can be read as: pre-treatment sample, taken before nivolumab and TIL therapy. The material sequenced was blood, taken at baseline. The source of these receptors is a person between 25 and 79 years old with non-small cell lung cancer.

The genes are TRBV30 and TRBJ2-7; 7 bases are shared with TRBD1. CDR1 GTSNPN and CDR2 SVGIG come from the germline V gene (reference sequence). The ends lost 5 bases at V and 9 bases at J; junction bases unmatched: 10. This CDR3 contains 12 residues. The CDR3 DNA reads TGTGCCTGGCAAGGAGGACAGGTCGGGCAGTACTTC. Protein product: CAWQGGQVGQYF.

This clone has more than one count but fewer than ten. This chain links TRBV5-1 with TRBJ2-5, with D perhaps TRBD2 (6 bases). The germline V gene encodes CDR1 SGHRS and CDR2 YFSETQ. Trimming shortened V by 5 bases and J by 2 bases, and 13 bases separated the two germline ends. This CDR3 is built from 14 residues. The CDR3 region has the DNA TGCGCCAGCAGTGGTGCGGGACCACAAGAGACCCAGTACTTC. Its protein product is CASSGAGPQETQYF.

This CDR3 reads CASSRTSGGVLNYEQYF. CDR3 in DNA: TGCGCCAGCAGCCGCACTAGCGGGGGCGTCCTGAACTACGAGCAGTACTTC. This chain joins TRBV5-1 and TRBJ2-7; 11 nucleotides agree with TRBD2. Germline V gene data show CDR1 as SGHRS and CDR2 as YFSETQ. V lost 4 bases and J lost 3; bases outside the gene matches: 12. CDR3 length: 17 amino acids.

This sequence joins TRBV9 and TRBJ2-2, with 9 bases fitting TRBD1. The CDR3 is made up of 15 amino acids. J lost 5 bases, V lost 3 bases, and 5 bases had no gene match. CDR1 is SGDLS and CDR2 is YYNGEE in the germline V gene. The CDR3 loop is CASSARTGETGELFF. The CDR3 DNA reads TGTGCCAGCAGCGCCCGGACAGGGGAGACCGGGGAGCTGTTTTTT. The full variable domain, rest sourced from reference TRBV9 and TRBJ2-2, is DSGVTQTPKHLITATGQRVTLRCSPRSGDLSVYWYQQSLDQGLQFLIQYYNGEERAKGNILERFSAQQFPDLHSELNLSSLELGDSALYFCASSARTGETGELFFGEGSRLTVL.

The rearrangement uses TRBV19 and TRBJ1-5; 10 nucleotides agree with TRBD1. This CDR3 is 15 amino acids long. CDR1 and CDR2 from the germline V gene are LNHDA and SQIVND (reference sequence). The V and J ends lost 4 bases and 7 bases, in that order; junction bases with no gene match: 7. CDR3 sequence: CASSKRQGAWQPQHF. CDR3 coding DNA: TGTGCCAGTAGTAAACGACAGGGGGCCTGGCAGCCCCAGCATTTT.

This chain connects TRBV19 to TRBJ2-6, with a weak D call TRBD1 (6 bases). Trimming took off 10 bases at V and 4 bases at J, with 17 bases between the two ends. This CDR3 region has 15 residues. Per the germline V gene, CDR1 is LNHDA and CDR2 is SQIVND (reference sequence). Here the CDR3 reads CATGSTGSGANVLTF. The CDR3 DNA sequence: TGTGCCACAGGCTCGACAGGATCCGGGGCCAACGTCCTGACTTTC.

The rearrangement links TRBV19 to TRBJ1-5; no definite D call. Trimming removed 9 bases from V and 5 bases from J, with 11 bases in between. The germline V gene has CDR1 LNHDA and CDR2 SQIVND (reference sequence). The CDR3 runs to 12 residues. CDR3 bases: TGTGCCAGCGACCGGGTCGATCAGCCCCAGCATTTT. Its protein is CASDRVDQPQHF.

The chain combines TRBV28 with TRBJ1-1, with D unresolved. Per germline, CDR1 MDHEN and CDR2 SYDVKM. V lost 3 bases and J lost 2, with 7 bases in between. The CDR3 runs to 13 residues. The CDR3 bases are TGTGCCAGCAGTTTGACTGACAACACTGAAGCTTTCTTT. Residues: CASSLTDNTEAFF. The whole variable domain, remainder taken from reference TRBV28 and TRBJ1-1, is DVKVTQSSRYLVKRTGEKVFLECVQDMDHENMFWYRQDPGLGLRLIYFSYDVKMKEKGDIPEGYSVSREKKERFSLILESASTNQTSMYLCASSLTDNTEAFFGQGTRLTVV.

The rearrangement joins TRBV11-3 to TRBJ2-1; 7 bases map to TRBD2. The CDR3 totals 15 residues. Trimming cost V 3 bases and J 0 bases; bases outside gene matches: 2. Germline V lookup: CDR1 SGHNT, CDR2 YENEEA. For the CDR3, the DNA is TGTGCCAGCAGCTTCGGGGGGAGCTCCTACAATGAGCAGTTCTTC. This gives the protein CASSFGGSSYNEQFF.

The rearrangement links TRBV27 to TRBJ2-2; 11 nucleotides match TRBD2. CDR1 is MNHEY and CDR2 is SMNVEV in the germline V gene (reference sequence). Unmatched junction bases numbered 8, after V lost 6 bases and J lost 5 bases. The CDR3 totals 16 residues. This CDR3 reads CASSLSRTSGTGELFF. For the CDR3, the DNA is TGTGCCAGCAGCCTCTCGAGGACTAGCGGGACCGGGGAGCTGTTTTTT.

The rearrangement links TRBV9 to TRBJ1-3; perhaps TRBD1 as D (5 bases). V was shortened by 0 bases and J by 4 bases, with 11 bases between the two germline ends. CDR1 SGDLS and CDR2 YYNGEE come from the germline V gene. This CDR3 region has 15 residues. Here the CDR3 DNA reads TGTGCCAGCAGCGTAGGAGGGGCCTCCGGAAACACCATATATTTT. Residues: CASSVGGASGNTIYF.

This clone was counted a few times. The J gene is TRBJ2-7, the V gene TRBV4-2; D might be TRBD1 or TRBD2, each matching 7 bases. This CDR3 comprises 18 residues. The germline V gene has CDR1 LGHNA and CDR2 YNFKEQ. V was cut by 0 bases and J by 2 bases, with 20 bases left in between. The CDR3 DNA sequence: TGTGCCAGCAGCCAAGAGGGAAGGGGGCGGGACTACCCCTACGAGCAGTACTTC. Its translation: CASSQEGRGRDYPYEQYF.

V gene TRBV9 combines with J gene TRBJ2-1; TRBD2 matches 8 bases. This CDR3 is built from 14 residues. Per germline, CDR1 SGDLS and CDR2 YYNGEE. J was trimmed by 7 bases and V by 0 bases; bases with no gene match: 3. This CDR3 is CASSVVSSGNEQFF. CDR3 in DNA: TGTGCCAGCAGCGTAGTGTCTAGCGGGAATGAGCAGTTCTTC. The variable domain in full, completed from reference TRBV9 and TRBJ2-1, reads DSGVTQTPKHLITATGQRVTLRCSPRSGDLSVYWYQQSLDQGLQFLIQYYNGEERAKGNILERFSAQQFPDLHSELNLSSLELGDSALYFCASSVVSSGNEQFFGPGTRLTVL.

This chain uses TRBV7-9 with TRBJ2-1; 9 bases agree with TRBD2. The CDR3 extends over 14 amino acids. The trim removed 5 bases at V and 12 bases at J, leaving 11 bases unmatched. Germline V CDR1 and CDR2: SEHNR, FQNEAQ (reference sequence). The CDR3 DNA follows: TGTGCCAGCAGCGTTAGCGGGAGAATGAGTGGGCAGTTCTTC. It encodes CASSVSGRMSGQFF.

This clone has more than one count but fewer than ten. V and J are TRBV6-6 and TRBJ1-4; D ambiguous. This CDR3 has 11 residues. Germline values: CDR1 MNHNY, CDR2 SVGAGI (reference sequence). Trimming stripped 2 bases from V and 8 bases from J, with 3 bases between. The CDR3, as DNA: TGTGCCAGCAGTTACGAGGAAAAACTGTTTTTT. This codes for CASSYEEKLFF.

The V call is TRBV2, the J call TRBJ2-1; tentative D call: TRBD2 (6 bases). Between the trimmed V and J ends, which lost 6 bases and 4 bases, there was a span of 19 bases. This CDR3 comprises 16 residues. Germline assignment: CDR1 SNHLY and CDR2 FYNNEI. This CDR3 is CASSGLKRLDYNEQFF. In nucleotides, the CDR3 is TGTGCCAGCAGCGGATTGAAAAGACTAGATTACAATGAGCAGTTCTTC.

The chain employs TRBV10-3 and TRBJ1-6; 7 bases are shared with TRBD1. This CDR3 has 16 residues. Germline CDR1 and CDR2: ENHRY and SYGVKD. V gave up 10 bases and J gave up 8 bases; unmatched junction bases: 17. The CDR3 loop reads CATLDRSRDVHSPLHF. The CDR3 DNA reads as TGTGCCACCTTGGACAGGAGTCGAGACGTTCATTCACCCCTCCACTTT.

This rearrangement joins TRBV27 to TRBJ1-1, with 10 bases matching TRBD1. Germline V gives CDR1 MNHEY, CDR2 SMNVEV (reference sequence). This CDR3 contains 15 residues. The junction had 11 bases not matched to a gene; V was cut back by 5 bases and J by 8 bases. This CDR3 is CASSKDPTGGSEAFF. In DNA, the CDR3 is TGTGCCAGCAGTAAGGACCCGACAGGGGGCTCGGAAGCTTTCTTT.